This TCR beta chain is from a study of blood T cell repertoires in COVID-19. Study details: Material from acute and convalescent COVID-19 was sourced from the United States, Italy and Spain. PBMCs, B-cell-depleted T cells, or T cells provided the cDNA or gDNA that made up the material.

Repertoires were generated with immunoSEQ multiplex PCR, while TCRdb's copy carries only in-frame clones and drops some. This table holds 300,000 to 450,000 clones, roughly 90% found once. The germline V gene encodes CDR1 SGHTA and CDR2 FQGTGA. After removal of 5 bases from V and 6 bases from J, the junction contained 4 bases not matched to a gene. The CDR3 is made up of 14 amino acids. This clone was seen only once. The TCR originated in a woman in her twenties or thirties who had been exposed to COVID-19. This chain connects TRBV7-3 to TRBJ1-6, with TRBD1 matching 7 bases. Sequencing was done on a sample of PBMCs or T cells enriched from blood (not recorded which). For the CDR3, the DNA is TGTGCCAGCAGCCCGGGACAGAGTAATTCACCCCTCCACTTT. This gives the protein CASSPGQSNSPLHF.